This T cell receptor (beta chain) was captured in a study of metastatic and nonmetastatic thyroid tumors (dated by TCRdb to between 2020 and 2021). Describing the broader study: For patients with malignant and with benign thyroid disease, the researchers compared repertoires between peripheral blood samples and tumor or nodule tissue samples.

The method was PCR. The data were produced on an Illumina HiSeq 4000. High-throughput sequencing was used to profile the TCR beta-chain CDR3 region of every patient. The authors processed their data as follows. Drawing on CDR3 differences between clinicopathological groups, the researchers built a classifier meant to tell apart patients with distant-metastatic papillary thyroid cancer. The Shannon index was used to assess repertoire diversity, and the Morisita-Horn index was used to assess tumor-blood repertoire similarity. TCRdb reworked the public reads: Q25 trimming with fastp, MiXCR clone assembly, productive beta chains retained. These V and J calls originate from TCRdb's pipeline instead of the authors' own analysis. This sample is represented by 23,000 or so clones; around 21% of them were singletons. Clones ranked in the top ten supply 28% of the sample. Broader findings and caveats from the paper: TCR beta diversity was reported as significantly higher in malignant tumors than in benign nodules, in both blood and tumor samples.

The CDR3 runs 15 amino acids, cysteine and phenylalanine included. The entry retains the CDR3 DNA only, 45 bases that are in frame from base 1. CDR1 and CDR2 (WNHNN, SYGVQD) derive from the germline V gene (reference sequence). Between the V and J ends, shortened by 2 bases and 5 bases respectively, the junction contains 13 bases. As concerns this clone: Its antigen has not been determined. No per-base quality is available; no much larger clone lies one base away.

Before undergoing thyroid surgery, none of the patients had been given any kind of treatment. The study retrospectively analysed patient clinical samples collected from about 2012 to 2019 using T-cell receptor beta sequencing. The sequence links TRBV10-1 to TRBJ2-1; the D gene is perhaps TRBD2, on 5 matching bases. The sample consisted of blood. The clonotype was recovered from a female donor with papillary thyroid cancer or a benign thyroid nodule (not recorded which). Some clones in this sample may be carry-over from other donors' samples. In nucleotide form, the sequence is TGCGCCAGCAGTGAGGTACGGGGAGCTAACAATGAGCAGTTCTTC. Its amino acids are CASSEVRGANNEQFF.